The next 8 T cell receptor beta chains were all read from a single sample in a study of breast tumors, draining lymph nodes, adjacent tissues. The lymph nodes were axillary draining lymph nodes from breast cancer patients. Using its own MiXCR run on the multiplex PCR reads, TCRdb lists one record per CDR3 protein. The table includes 100,000 or so distinct CDR3 sequences, 21% detected once. What was sequenced was axillary lymph node tissue. The receptors come from a female donor with breast cancer. Some clones in this sample may be carry-over from other donors' samples.

This clonotype was recorded only once. The chain uses TRBV27 and TRBJ1-4; weak D call: TRBD1 (5 bases). Trimming stripped 6 bases from V and 0 bases from J, with 14 bases between. Germline V lookup: CDR1 MNHEY, CDR2 SMNVEV (reference sequence). This CDR3 is 16 amino acids long. The CDR3 region is CASRSTGFATNEKLFF. The CDR3 DNA sequence: TGTGCCAGCAGGTCCACAGGATTTGCAACTAATGAAAAACTGTTTTTT.

This clonotype has at least ten counts. The V and J genes are TRBV29-1 and TRBJ2-2; 9 bases line up with TRBD1. The CDR3 totals 14 residues. V gave up 7 bases and J gave up 5 bases; unmatched junction bases: 8. Germline V gene sequence: CDR1 SQVTM, CDR2 ANQGSEA. CDR3 sequence reads: CSAPGQGMTGELFF. In DNA, the CDR3 is TGCAGCGCCCCGGGACAGGGTATGACCGGGGAGCTGTTTTTT.

This clonotype was counted ten times or more. The genes are TRBV7-8 and TRBJ2-1, with TRBD2 as a possible D gene (6 bases). Germline V gene lookup returns CDR1 SGHVS and CDR2 FQNEAQ. The V and J ends lost 6 bases and 0 bases respectively, with 21 bases between them. The CDR3 has 18 amino acids. Here the CDR3 reads CASSRGGVGRSSYNEQFF. DNA for the CDR3: TGTGCCAGCAGTCGAGGAGGGGTGGGCAGGAGCTCCTACAATGAGCAGTTCTTC.

A few counts support this clonotype. The rearrangement joins TRBV16 to TRBJ2-2, with D unresolved. With 1 base removed from V and 1 base from J, the gap between germline ends came to 7 bases. Germline CDR1 is KGHSY and CDR2 is FQNENV. This CDR3 spans 15 amino acids. The CDR3 bases are TGTGCCAGCAGCCAATATTCGCAGAACACCGGGGAGCTGTTTTTT. Translated, it gives CASSQYSQNTGELFF.

This clonotype occurred a few times. The chain joins TRBV6-6 to TRBJ1-1, with a weak D call TRBD1 (5 bases). Germline CDR1 MNHNY, CDR2 SVGAGI (reference sequence). The CDR3 totals 15 residues. Trimming shortened V by 8 bases and J by 4 bases, and 20 bases separated the two germline ends. CDR3 amino acids: CASRGGGRWVTEAFF. The CDR3, as DNA: TGTGCCAGCCGGGGGGGTGGGAGGTGGGTCACTGAAGCTTTCTTT.

This sequence joins TRBV18 and TRBJ1-2; D ambiguous. The length of the CDR3 is 13 residues. V lost 3 bases to trimming and J lost 7 bases, with 12 bases between them. Germline V gene data show CDR1 as KGHSH and CDR2 as LQKENI. In DNA form, the CDR3 reads TGTGCCAGCTCACCGGAAAGGGAGGGTGGCTACACCTTC. This codes for CASSPEREGGYTF.

There are many counts of this clonotype. The V and J genes are TRBV20-1 and TRBJ1-5, with unresolved D. CDR1 is DFQATT and CDR2 is SNEGSKA in the germline V gene (reference sequence). Trimming removed 3 bases from V and 2 bases from J, with 8 bases in between. CDR3 size: 13 residues. The CDR3 DNA reads as TGCAGTGCTAGCACGCAGGGCAATCAGCCCCAGCATTTT. This encodes CSASTQGNQPQHF.

The rearrangement links TRBV3-1 to TRBJ2-5, with D possibly being TRBD2 (5 bases). CDR1 is LGHDT and CDR2 is YNNKEL in the germline V gene (reference sequence). Trimming left V 0 bases short and J 5 bases short, with 16 bases between. The CDR3 sequence is 16 residues long. The CDR3 DNA reads TGTGCCAGCAGCCAAGAACTAGGAGTAGGTTTGGAGACCCAGTACTTC. As protein: CASSQELGVGLETQYF.